The clone carrying this T cell receptor (beta chain) has only a few counts. There are 12 residues in the CDR3. CDR1 is MNHEY and CDR2 is SVGAGI in the germline V gene. V was pared by 10 bases and J by 1 base, with 4 bases of the junction left unmatched. The sample comes from a study of blood T cell repertoires in COVID-19. About the study: Material from acute and convalescent COVID-19 was sourced from the United States, Italy and Spain. T cells, B-cell-depleted T cells, or PBMCs provided the cDNA or gDNA that served as material.

In the authors' methods: The assay estimated nucleated cells by amplifying reference gene primers. TCRdb keeps only in-frame clones here, not all; method: immunoSEQ multiplex PCR. V and J calls and clone size are given by that table; D and trimming were obtained from the DNA. The table lists fewer than 350,000 clones, around 90% of them singletons. V is TRBV6-5 and J is TRBJ2-7; 7 nucleotides match TRBD1. The sequence was collected from a man between 18 and 29 years old with active or convalescent COVID-19. Sequenced input: peripheral blood. CDR3 protein: CATRQGSYEQYF. The CDR3 region has the DNA TGTGCCACACGACAGGGTTCCTACGAGCAGTACTTC.